This entry features one T cell receptor (beta chain) sequence. The data were taken from a study of blood T cells in healthy people across ages. Primers used in a second PCR of roughly 7 to 11 cycles were a sample-barcoded 5' primer and a J-beta primer mix. TCRdb reprocessed the 5' RACE reads via MiXCR and lists one record per CDR3 protein. The sample records 1.5 million to 2 million distinct CDR3 sequences, roughly 49% being singletons. Germline V gene lookup returns CDR1 SGHVS and CDR2 FQNEAQ. Germline trimming cut 5 bases from V and 4 bases from J; bases unmatched to any gene: 8. The CDR3 covers 16 residues.

The sequencing sample was made of blood. V usage is TRBV7-8 and J usage is TRBJ1-5; 10 nucleotides line up with TRBD1. The origin of this receptor is a woman aged 40 to 55 in good health. In nucleotides, the CDR3 is TGTGCCAGCAGCGTCGGGACAGGGGCAGGGAATCAGCCCCAGCATTTT. Translating it yields CASSVGTGAGNQPQHF.